This T cell receptor (beta chain) originates from a study of cytomegalovirus exposure and HLA in healthy donors. Study information: The approximately 120 validation repertoires were produced on the same platform as the roughly 720 repertoires of the first cohort. This was reported in a later analysis.

Germline V lookup: CDR1 KGHSH, CDR2 LQKENI. The CDR3 sequence is 11 residues long. Note on this clone: The antigen remains undetermined. One end of the junction fails to match germline, which may point to a read error.

TCRdb's copy holds only in-frame clones and misses some; the assay was immunoSEQ multiplex PCR. The table includes about 95,000 clones, about 85% detected once. Study outcomes and limitations: Many donors shared some public TCRs, even though most TCR sequences were rare. There were a few CMV-associated chains whose specificity for CMV antigens was confirmed in vitro. In a later analysis, first-cohort TCR clusters were found to tend to co-occur in the 95 to 150 validation repertoires.

The chain joins TRBV18 to TRBJ2-4; 10 bases align to TRBD2. The receptor comes from a man between 18 and 35 years old in good health and CMV-seropositive. Sequencing used PBMCs. The CDR3 region is CASSPGTSVDF. The CDR3 nucleotides are TGTGCCAGCTCACCCGGGACTAGCGTGGACTTC.